These T cell receptor beta chains were read from a single sample in a study of T-cell reconstitution after alpha-beta-depleted transplantation in children. Using its own MiXCR run on the PCR reads, TCRdb lists one record per CDR3 protein. The sample holds around 600,000 distinct CDR3 sequences, about 15% seen once. Sequenced here: PBMCs from the stem cell graft donor, sampled from the stem cell graft. These receptors were obtained from a human donor who donated a stem cell graft to a child with acute myeloid leukemia. Both conserved end residues are part of each CDR3.

v_call: TRBV5-1
j_call: TRBJ1-4
cdr3_aa: CASSLGQGAELFF

v_call: TRBV15
j_call: TRBJ2-2
cdr3_aa: CATSRIDRDTGELFF

v_call: TRBV20-1
j_call: TRBJ2-1
cdr3_aa: CSASLRRGGFNEQFF

v_call: TRBV20-1
j_call: TRBJ2-4
cdr3_aa: CSARKAGERNIQYF

v_call: TRBV7-9
j_call: .
cdr3_aa: CASSTGQELFF

v_call: TRBV6-6
j_call: TRBJ1-3
cdr3_aa: CASSSNRNTIYF

v_call: TRBV4-1
j_call: TRBJ1-6
cdr3_aa: CASSLGDGDSPLHF

v_call: TRBV5-1
j_call: TRBJ2-5
cdr3_aa: CASSLLGRQETQYF

v_call: TRBV29-1
j_call: TRBJ2-7
cdr3_aa: CSVEGDTSSYEQYF

v_call: TRBV5-1
j_call: TRBJ1-5
cdr3_aa: CASSLGPGFNQPQHF

v_call: TRBV15
j_call: TRBJ2-3
cdr3_aa: CATSRDHEGDTQYF

v_call: TRBV12-3/TRBV12-4
j_call: TRBJ1-5
cdr3_aa: CASSQTGKGNQPQHF

v_call: TRBV5-1
j_call: TRBJ2-1
cdr3_aa: CASSDRTSGYNEQFF

v_call: TRBV20-1
j_call: TRBJ1-2
cdr3_aa: CSAYQTRGGGYTF

v_call: TRBV29-1
j_call: TRBJ1-2
cdr3_aa: CSVEVVGRGSYGYTF

v_call: TRBV25-1
j_call: TRBJ1-1
cdr3_aa: CASSEEGKVNTEAFF

v_call: TRBV4-3
j_call: TRBJ1-6
cdr3_aa: CASSQDTAAGGYNSPLHF

v_call: TRBV24-1
j_call: TRBJ1-5
cdr3_aa: CATSPGGNQPQHF

v_call: TRBV5-1
j_call: TRBJ2-3
cdr3_aa: CASSLDGTLLDTQYF

v_call: TRBV7-2
j_call: TRBJ2-5
cdr3_aa: CASSRDSHPGETQYF

v_call: TRBV12-3/TRBV12-4
j_call: TRBJ1-4
cdr3_aa: CASSAQVATNEKLFF

v_call: TRBV2
j_call: TRBJ1-1
cdr3_aa: CTSKQNTEAFF

v_call: TRBV20-1
j_call: TRBJ1-3
cdr3_aa: CSARDATLLPSSGNTIYF

v_call: TRBV6-2/TRBV6-3
j_call: TRBJ2-1
cdr3_aa: CASSLQGPPDEQFF

v_call: TRBV20-1
j_call: TRBJ1-5
cdr3_aa: CSAREVGFNQPQHF

v_call: TRBV20-1
j_call: TRBJ2-5
cdr3_aa: CSAPLHELAEETQYF

v_call: TRBV29-1
j_call: TRBJ1-1
cdr3_aa: CSVEGPTRVTEAFF